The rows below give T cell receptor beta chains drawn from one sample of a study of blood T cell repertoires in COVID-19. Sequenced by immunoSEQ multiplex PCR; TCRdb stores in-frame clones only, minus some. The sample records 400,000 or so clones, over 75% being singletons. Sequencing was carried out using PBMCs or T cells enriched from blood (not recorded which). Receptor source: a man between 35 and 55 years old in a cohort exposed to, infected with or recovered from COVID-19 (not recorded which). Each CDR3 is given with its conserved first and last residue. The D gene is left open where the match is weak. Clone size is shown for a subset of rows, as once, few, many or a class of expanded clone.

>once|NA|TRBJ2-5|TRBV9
CASSVEPGSETQYF
TGTGCCAGCAGCGTAGAGCCGGGAAGTGAGACCCAGTACTTC
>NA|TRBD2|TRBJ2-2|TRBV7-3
CASSSGLAGGPNTGELFF
TGTGCCAGCAGCTCCGGACTAGCGGGAGGGCCGAACACCGGGGAGCTGTTTTTT
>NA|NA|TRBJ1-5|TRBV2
CASSQQGQLNQPQHF
TGTGCCAGCAGCCAACAGGGACAACTCAATCAGCCCCAGCATTTT
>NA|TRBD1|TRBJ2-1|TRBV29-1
CSVSAGTGGNEQFF
TGCAGCGTCTCTGCCGGGACAGGGGGCAATGAGCAGTTCTTC
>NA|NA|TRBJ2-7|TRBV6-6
CASGTSYEQYF
TGTGCCAGCGGTACGAGCTACGAGCAGTACTTC
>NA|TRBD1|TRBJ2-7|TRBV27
CASSPLDRGRTYEQYF
TGTGCCAGCAGTCCGCTGGACAGGGGGCGGACCTACGAGCAGTACTTC
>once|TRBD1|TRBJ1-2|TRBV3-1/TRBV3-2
CASSHPPGQGSYGYTF
TGTGCCAGCAGCCACCCCCCGGGACAGGGATCGTATGGCTACACCTTC
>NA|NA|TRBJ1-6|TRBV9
CASSPQTGYNSPLHF
TGTGCCAGCAGCCCGCAGACGGGGTATAATTCACCCCTCCACTTT
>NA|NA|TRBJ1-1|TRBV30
CAWSVHLNTEAFF
TGTGCCTGGTCAGTTCACCTGAACACTGAAGCTTTCTTT
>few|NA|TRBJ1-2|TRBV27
CASSLRGEYSYGYTF
TGTGCCAGCAGTTTACGGGGGGAGTATAGCTATGGCTACACCTTC
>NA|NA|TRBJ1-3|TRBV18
CASSPGTRGSGNTIYF
TGTGCCAGCTCACCAGGGACACGCGGCTCTGGAAACACCATATATTTT
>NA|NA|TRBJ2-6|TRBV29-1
CSVEQAGANVLTF
TGCAGCGTAGAACAGGCCGGGGCCAACGTCCTGACTTTC
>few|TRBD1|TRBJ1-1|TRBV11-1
CASSTGQGPTYTEAFF
TGTGCCAGCAGCACGGGACAGGGGCCGACCTACACTGAAGCTTTCTTT